This T cell receptor beta chain is drawn from a study of response to subunit inactivated influenza vaccine. In its sample, this clonotype was seen once. Its antigen is undetermined. The CDR3 loop spans 15 amino acids. Germline loops: CDR1 DFQATT, CDR2 SNEGSKA (reference sequence). V shed 4 bases and J 7 bases; nucleotides not matched to a gene: 8. A single record per CDR3 protein comes from TCRdb applying MiXCR to the RT-PCR reads. The sample has some 640,000 distinct CDR3 sequences, 11% to 15% seen once; the top ten hold 6% to 8%. General study results and limits: Each seasonal influenza vaccination, the authors suggested, recruits few new T cells.

This clonotype was obtained from a man aged 45-60 years who received an inactivated influenza vaccine. The V gene is TRBV20-1, the J gene TRBJ1-6; 9 bases fit TRBD1. Source: PBMCs from blood, taken 14 days before vaccination. CDR3 in DNA: TGCAGTGCTACCCCGGAACAGGGGGCAAATTCACCCCTCCACTTT. Translating gives CSATPEQGANSPLHF.